The clone carrying this TCR beta chain was seen a few times. Its target is unknown. Time point specified: week 35, safety follow-up. The vaccine gave 300 ug of a 20-mer mutant IDH1 peptide subcutaneously per dose. Patients in the study were vaccinated eight times, receiving shots in weeks 1, 3, 5, 7, 11, 15, 19 and 23. This record belongs to a study of a mutant IDH1 vaccine in newly diagnosed glioma. On the study more broadly: Earlier treatment was radiotherapy, temozolomide, or both, with most getting both.

Findings of the study overall: It was more than 80% of patients that developed vaccine-induced immune responses.

The table came from immunoSEQ multiplex PCR; TCRdb's copy has only in-frame clones and leaves some out. Among around 60,000 clones listed, 84% were seen once. V shed 0 bases and J shed 0 bases, with 6 bases lying between them. The length of the CDR3 is 14 residues. Germline lookup yields CDR1 SGDLS and CDR2 YYNGEE. The source is a man aged 25 to 45 with glioma. The chain has TRBV9 and TRBJ1-1; no clear D gene. The sequenced sample was PBMCs, obtained from a glioma patient whose treatment included an IDH1 peptide vaccine. The CDR3 nucleotides read TGTGCCAGCAGCGTAGCGGCAGTGAACACTGAAGCTTTCTTT. Protein product: CASSVAAVNTEAFF.